The 9 T cell receptor beta chains listed next were all sequenced from one sample in a study of blood T cell repertoires in COVID-19. Data came from immunoSEQ multiplex PCR; TCRdb stores just in-frame clones and leaves some out. This table has approximately 300,000 clones, around 90% appearing once. The sample was PBMCs or T cells enriched from blood (not recorded which). All receptors derive from a woman in her thirties who had recovered from COVID-19.

The rearrangement joins TRBV10-3 to TRBJ1-2, with TRBD1 matching 7 bases. Germline V gene data show CDR1 as ENHRY and CDR2 as SYGVKD. V trimming: 0 bases; J trimming: 2 bases; junction bases outside the gene matches: 6. This CDR3 is built from 16 residues. The CDR3 DNA is TGTGCCATCAGTGAGTCCCGGACAGGACCGAACTATGGCTACACCTTC. It is translated as CAISESRTGPNYGYTF.

The J gene is TRBJ1-2, the V gene TRBV6-2 or TRBV6-3, with unresolved D. This CDR3 region has 13 residues. V gave up 5 bases and J gave up 6 bases, with 13 bases separating them. CDR1 is MNHEY, CDR2 SVGEGT, per germline. For the CDR3, the DNA is TGTGCCAGCAGTCGAACACTAGAGAATGGCTACACCTTC. Translated, it gives CASSRTLENGYTF.

The CDR3 DNA is TGTGCCACCAGCCACAAAAAAGACAGGTTCCCTCAGCCCCAGCATTTT. Amino acid sequence: CATSHKKDRFPQPQHF. This chain links TRBV15 with TRBJ1-5; a weak D match, TRBD1 (6 bases). V was shortened by 5 bases and J by 6 bases, with 20 bases between the two germline ends. Germline assignment: CDR1 LNHNV and CDR2 YYDKDF (reference sequence). This CDR3 has 16 amino acids.

V gene TRBV6-5 combines with J gene TRBJ2-7, with D possibly being TRBD1 (6 bases). V was pared by 2 bases and J by 5 bases, with 10 bases between. The CDR3 is 13 residues long. The germline V gene encodes CDR1 MNHEY and CDR2 SVGAGI. The CDR3 DNA sequence: TGTGCCAGCAGTTACGGGGGCCACGACGAGCAGTACTTC. Translating gives CASSYGGHDEQYF.

The J gene is TRBJ1-3, the V gene TRBV3-1 (or the pseudogene TRBV3-2); 7 bases are shared with TRBD1. Germline CDR1 and CDR2: LGHDT and YNNKEL (reference sequence). CDR3 length: 15 residues. The ends lost 2 bases at V and 2 bases at J; junction bases unmatched: 3. The CDR3 DNA reads TGTGCCAGCAGCCAAAGGGGGCGCGCTGGAAACACCATATATTTT. It is translated as CASSQRGRAGNTIYF.

The chain joins TRBV30 to TRBJ1-2; possibly TRBD1 for D (5 bases). The CDR3 contains 14 residues. Germline loops: CDR1 GTSNPN, CDR2 SVGIG (reference sequence). Trimming stripped 3 bases from V and 2 bases from J, with 13 bases between. CDR3 coding DNA: TGTGCCTGGAGCTTCTGGGGGGGGAACTATGGCTACACCTTC. Amino acids: CAWSFWGGNYGYTF.

V usage is TRBV10-3 and J usage is TRBJ1-1; D not resolved. The CDR3 has 13 amino acids. The V end lost 7 bases, the J end lost 3 bases, and 12 bases lay between the germline ends. Germline loops: CDR1 ENHRY, CDR2 SYGVKD. Here the CDR3 DNA reads TGTGCCATCAAACTCAGCGGTGACACTGAAGCTTTCTTT. Amino acids: CAIKLSGDTEAFF.

This clone was detected only once. The chain employs TRBV19 and TRBJ1-2; D may be TRBD1 (6 bases). V gave up 7 bases and J gave up 0 bases, with 18 bases separating them. Germline CDR1 LNHDA, CDR2 SQIVND (reference sequence). CDR3 length equals 16 residues. For the CDR3, the DNA is TGTGCCAGTATCCCCCCCGGGACACCTACTAACTATGGCTACACCTTC. It specifies CASIPPGTPTNYGYTF.

The chain has TRBV27 and TRBJ1-1; no firm D call. This CDR3 spans 14 amino acids. V was clipped by 6 bases and J by 1 base, with 12 bases between them. The germline CDR1 and CDR2 sequences are MNHEY and SMNVEV (reference sequence). CDR3 DNA: TGTGCCAGCAGATCGACACTGAGGAACACTGAAGCTTTCTTT. This gives the protein CASRSTLRNTEAFF.